What follows are 20 T cell receptor beta chains derived from one specimen sequenced in a study of T cells in Graves' hyperthyroidism and ophthalmopathy. Regions amplified from RNA transcripts were the TCR beta CDR3 regions. TCR CDR3 regions were first amplified by RT-PCR with HTBI primers. TCRdb independently ran MiXCR on the multiplex PCR reads; one entry per CDR3 protein. This sample has more than 550,000 distinct CDR3 sequences, with around 16% found just once. What was sequenced was blood. Receptors were obtained from a middle-aged man with Graves' hyperthyroidism.

This clonotype appeared a few times. An end of the junction differs from the germline gene, which may be a read error. The chain has TRBV7-7 and TRBJ2-2; the D gene is possibly TRBD2 (5 bases). In germline, CDR1 is SSHAT, CDR2 FNYEAQ (reference sequence). This CDR3 spans 14 amino acids. In DNA form, the CDR3 reads TGTGCTAGCAGCTTAGTAGAGGGAATCGGGGAGCTGTTTTTT. Translated, it gives CASSLVEGIGELFF.

The rearrangement uses TRBV5-1 and TRBJ1-2; D possibly corresponds to TRBD1 (5 bases). Deletions cut 4 bases from V and 5 bases from J, with 21 bases between. CDR1 and CDR2 (germline): SGHRS, YFSETQ. The CDR3 spans 16 residues. DNA for the CDR3: TGCGCCAGCAGCACACGGCCGGACACCCGAACTTATGGCTACACCTTC. Residues: CASSTRPDTRTYGYTF.

The sample holds many counts of this clonotype. The chain recombines TRBV7-2 with TRBJ1-1; no clear D gene. V was pared by 6 bases and J by 0 bases, with 17 bases between. The CDR3 extends over 16 amino acids. Germline CDR1 SGHTA, CDR2 FQGNSA. CDR3 in DNA: TGTGCCAGCAGACCTGGGTCGGCTGCAATGAACACTGAAGCTTTCTTT. Protein sequence: CASRPGSAAMNTEAFF.

This clonotype was seen a handful of times. The V gene is TRBV5-1, the J gene TRBJ2-2; D is perhaps TRBD1 (6 bases). CDR3 size: 14 residues. The germline V gene has CDR1 SGHRS and CDR2 YFSETQ. V shed 4 bases and J shed 4 bases, with 11 bases lying between them. In nucleotides, the CDR3 is TGCGCCAGCAGCATGGGGGCCCCCACCGGGGAGCTGTTTTTT. This translates into CASSMGAPTGELFF.

This clonotype was counted at least ten times. The CDR3 region has the DNA TGTGCCAGCAGTTCCCGGACAGGACGAGGTCCGTACCAAGAGACCCAGTACTTC. Amino acid sequence: CASSSRTGRGPYQETQYF. The V gene is TRBV12-3 or TRBV12-4, the J gene TRBJ2-5, with 7 bases identical to TRBD1. The CDR3 extends over 18 amino acids. V gave up 4 bases and J gave up 0 bases; unmatched junction bases: 14.

The CDR3 DNA reads TGTGCCAGCAGCTTGGTAGGGTCCACCTACGAGCAGTACTTC. Its protein product is CASSLVGSTYEQYF. The rearrangement uses TRBV5-6 and TRBJ2-7; D is undetermined. Germline CDR1 reads SGHDT; CDR2 reads YYEEEE. V was cut by 0 bases and J by 2 bases, with 9 bases left in between. The CDR3 covers 14 residues. The complete variable domain, with remaining parts taken from reference TRBV5-6 and TRBJ2-7, reads DAGVTQSPTHLIKTRGQQVTLRCSPKSGHDTVSWYQQALGQGPQFIFQYYEEEERQRGNFPDRFSGHQFPNYSSELNVNALLLGDSALYLCASSLVGSTYEQYFGPGTRLTVT.

The sample holds many counts of this clonotype. This chain links TRBV12-3 or TRBV12-4 with TRBJ2-2; D uncertain. This CDR3 comprises 15 residues. V dropped 8 bases and J dropped 5 bases, with 18 bases sitting between them. CDR3 amino acids: CASLQPDGRTGELFF. The CDR3, as DNA: TGTGCCAGCCTCCAACCCGACGGACGAACCGGGGAGCTGTTTTTT.

This clonotype was recorded many times. The chain combines TRBV4-2 with TRBJ2-3, with TRBD1 matching over 9 bases. CDR3 length: 16 residues. Per germline, CDR1 LGHNA and CDR2 YNFKEQ. Trimming took 4 bases from V and 2 from J; bases not matched to a gene: 7. The CDR3 is CASSPRDRAPTDTQYF. CDR3 sequence (DNA): TGTGCCAGCAGCCCCCGGGACAGGGCTCCCACAGATACGCAGTATTTT.

The genes are TRBV19 and TRBJ1-5; D is uncertain. Trimming shortened V by 1 base and J by 6 bases, and 13 bases separated the two germline ends. Germline lookup yields CDR1 LNHDA and CDR2 SQIVND (reference sequence). This CDR3 contains 15 residues. CDR3: CASSIVWGGAQPQHF. As DNA, the CDR3 is TGTGCCAGTAGTATAGTTTGGGGTGGCGCTCAGCCCCAGCATTTT.

The table lists this clonotype with many counts. The rearrangement links TRBV2 to TRBJ2-7, with D possibly TRBD2 on 6 matching bases. Germline V gene sequence: CDR1 SNHLY, CDR2 FYNNEI. The CDR3 is made up of 13 amino acids. The germline V and J ends were trimmed by 4 bases and 7 bases, with 14 bases remaining between them. The CDR3 loop is CASSAGGPTEQYF. The CDR3, as DNA: TGTGCCAGCAGTGCCGGAGGGCCCACAGAGCAGTACTTC.

CDR3 region: CAISTGQGSRSDEKLFF. CDR3 coding DNA: TGTGCCATCAGCACGGGACAGGGGAGTAGGAGTGATGAAAAACTGTTTTTT. The V and J genes are TRBV10-3 and TRBJ1-4; 10 positions agree with TRBD1. This CDR3 spans 17 amino acids. Germline lookup yields CDR1 ENHRY and CDR2 SYGVKD. After removal of 6 bases from V and 6 bases from J, the junction contained 13 bases not matched to a gene.

The chain couples TRBV6-1 to TRBJ1-5; D possibly corresponds to TRBD1 (6 bases). The CDR3 contains 15 residues. The V end was cut by 5 bases, the J end by 5 bases, with 16 bases between. CDR1 is MNHNS, CDR2 SASEGT, per germline. The CDR3 here is CASSPSHRAHQPQHF. The DNA of the CDR3 is TGTGCCAGCAGTCCATCTCACAGGGCCCATCAGCCCCAGCATTTT.

This chain uses TRBV29-1 with TRBJ2-1; 7 bases are a match to TRBD1. With 4 bases clipped from V and 4 bases from J, the junction kept 19 bases outside the gene matches. The CDR3 consists of 18 residues. The germline V gene encodes CDR1 SQVTM and CDR2 ANQGSEA. The CDR3 region has the DNA TGCAGCGTTGCTAACAAGTGGCCCCCGACAGGGCCATACAATGAGCAGTTCTTC. It is translated as CSVANKWPPTGPYNEQFF.

The rearrangement uses TRBV6-1 and TRBJ2-6; 11 positions agree with TRBD1. Germline CDR1 reads MNHNS; CDR2 reads SASEGT. The CDR3 has 17 amino acids. With V trimmed by 5 bases and J by 0 bases, 3 bases remained unmatched. The CDR3 reads CASSRDRGFSGANVLTF. DNA for the CDR3: TGTGCCAGCAGTCGGGACAGGGGGTTCTCTGGGGCCAACGTCCTGACTTTC.

This clonotype appeared a few times. The V gene is TRBV19, the J gene TRBJ1-1; D remains ambiguous. Germline values: CDR1 LNHDA, CDR2 SQIVND (reference sequence). The CDR3 runs to 15 residues. V shed 6 bases and J shed 1 base, with 15 bases lying between them. The CDR3: CASRGPTLGNTEAFF. CDR3 DNA: TGTGCCAGTAGGGGCCCGACATTGGGGAACACTGAAGCTTTCTTT.

V usage is TRBV20-1 and J usage is TRBJ2-3; D unresolved. V was shortened by 2 bases and J by 3 bases, with 9 bases between the two germline ends. The CDR3 consists of 13 residues. Germline CDR1 is DFQATT and CDR2 is SNEGSKA (reference sequence). The CDR3: CSARYKGTDTQYF. The CDR3 DNA reads TGCAGTGCTAGATATAAGGGAACAGATACGCAGTATTTT.

In its sample, this clonotype was seen a few times. CDR3 bases: TGTGCCAGCAGCGTAAGGGGGGATCCAACTAATGAAAAACTGTTTTTT. It translates to CASSVRGDPTNEKLFF. V is TRBV9 and J is TRBJ1-4; D is possibly TRBD1 (6 bases). V lost 1 base and J lost 0, with 10 bases in between. This CDR3 contains 16 residues. CDR1 is SGDLS, CDR2 YYNGEE, per germline.

This clonotype occurred many times. The V gene is TRBV28, the J gene TRBJ1-2, with 7 bases matching TRBD1. Germline CDR1 reads MDHEN; CDR2 reads SYDVKM. This CDR3 spans 14 amino acids. J gave up 3 bases and V 7 bases, and 8 bases lay outside the gene matches. As DNA, the CDR3 is TGTGCCAGCACTCATACAGGGGAGGACTATGGCTACACCTTC. This sequence encodes CASTHTGEDYGYTF.

This clonotype appeared a single time. One end of the junction does not line up with germline, which may come from a read error. The chain combines TRBV6-2 or TRBV6-3 with TRBJ1-2; D is uncertain. CDR3 length: 16 amino acids. CDR1 is MNHEY and CDR2 is SVGEGT in the germline V gene. The CDR3 loop reads CASSYTGPEAKYGYTF. The DNA for the CDR3 is TGTGCCAGCAGTTACACCGGGCCCGAAGCTAAGTATGGCTACACCTTC.

This clonotype showed up many times. This CDR3 reads CATRGLAGFTQYF. The CDR3 nucleotides are TGTGCCACCAGAGGACTAGCGGGATTTACGCAGTATTTT. The V gene is TRBV19, the J gene TRBJ2-3; 12 positions agree with TRBD2. This CDR3 spans 13 amino acids. Per the germline V gene, CDR1 is LNHDA and CDR2 is SQIVND (reference sequence). The V gene end was trimmed by 10 bases and the J gene end by 8 bases; junction bases not matched to a gene: 7. The full variable domain, its missing parts supplied by reference TRBV19 and TRBJ2-3, is DGGITQSPKYLFRKEGQNVTLSCEQNLNHDAMYWYRQDPGQGLRLIYYSQIVNDFQKGDIAEGYSVSREKKESFPLTVTSAQKNPTAFYLCATRGLAGFTQYFGPGTRLTVL.